Each of the 21 T cell receptor beta chains below was sequenced from the same sample in a study of early T cells in non-severe SARS-CoV-2 infection. Via MiXCR, TCRdb re-called the 5' RACE reads, giving one row per CDR3 protein. The sample lists about 47,000 distinct CDR3 sequences; 11% were seen once. Sequenced material: whole blood. Every receptor here comes from an adult who was a healthcare worker with PCR-confirmed SARS-CoV-2 infection or an uninfected control (not recorded which).

This clonotype was seen more than once but under ten times. This rearrangement joins TRBV6-1 to TRBJ2-7, with no clear D. The germline CDR1 and CDR2 sequences are MNHNS and SASEGT. The length of the CDR3 is 12 residues. Trimming left V 2 bases short and J 3 bases short, with 5 bases between. Here the CDR3 DNA reads TGTGCCAGCAGTGAACAGGACTACGAGCAGTACTTC. Its protein is CASSEQDYEQYF.

The gene calls are TRBV24-1 and TRBJ2-2; TRBD2 matches at 8 bases. This CDR3 is 19 amino acids long. CDR1 and CDR2 from the germline V gene are KGHDR and SFDVKD. V gave up 0 bases and J gave up 2 bases; unmatched junction bases: 10. The CDR3, as DNA: TGTGCCACCAGTGATTTGACTCAAGCGGGGGACCAAAACACCGGGGAGCTGTTTTTT. Translating gives CATSDLTQAGDQNTGELFF.

The genes are TRBV19 and TRBJ1-5; the D gene is possibly TRBD1 (6 bases). CDR1 is LNHDA, CDR2 SQIVND, per germline (reference sequence). The CDR3 contains 13 residues. The V gene lost 6 bases and the J gene lost 5 bases, with 11 bases spanning the gap. CDR3 sequence reads: CASSDRKDQPQHF. Here the CDR3 DNA reads TGTGCCAGTAGCGACAGGAAGGATCAGCCCCAGCATTTT.

This clonotype was seen more than once but under ten times. The V gene is TRBV9, the J gene TRBJ1-6, with 7 bases that match TRBD1. The V gene's germline CDR1 is SGDLS and CDR2 YYNGEE. V gave up 3 bases and J gave up 7 bases; unmatched junction bases: 7. The CDR3 length is 15 residues. The CDR3 spells CASSADRVLNSPLHF. The CDR3 DNA reads as TGTGCCAGCAGCGCCGACAGGGTTTTGAATTCACCCCTCCACTTT.

There are many counts of this clonotype. The V call is TRBV6-2 or TRBV6-3, the J call TRBJ2-7; 7 nucleotides agree with TRBD2. The J segment lost 3 bases and the V segment lost 6 bases, leaving 5 bases of the junction unmatched. The germline CDR1 and CDR2 sequences are MNHEY and SVGEGT. This CDR3 is 13 amino acids long. CDR3 in amino acids: CASSWTRNYEQYF. The DNA for the CDR3 is TGTGCCAGCAGCTGGACTAGAAACTACGAGCAGTACTTC.

This clonotype was recorded at least ten times. In DNA form, the CDR3 reads TGTGCCAGCAGCCTCCGCGGGGCTCTAAATGAGCAGTTCTTC. Amino acid sequence: CASSLRGALNEQFF. The V gene is TRBV7-8, the J gene TRBJ2-1, with D perhaps matching TRBD2 (6 bases). The V gene lost 5 bases and the J gene lost 7 bases, with 15 bases spanning the gap. The CDR3 runs 14 residues. Germline CDR1 SGHVS, CDR2 FQNEAQ.

This chain links TRBV7-2 with TRBJ2-1; 9 bases match TRBD2. V was clipped by 1 base and J by 3 bases; unmatched bases: 4. The CDR3 is 16 amino acids. Germline V gene lookup returns CDR1 SGHTA and CDR2 FQGNSA. The CDR3 loop reads CASSLDSGSLYNEQFF. CDR3 in DNA: TGTGCCAGCAGCTTAGATAGCGGGAGCCTCTACAATGAGCAGTTCTTC.

There are many counts of this clonotype. The chain has TRBV9 and TRBJ1-1; D ambiguous. Between the trimmed V and J ends, which lost 0 bases and 5 bases, there was a span of 8 bases. This CDR3 has 13 residues. Germline assignment: CDR1 SGDLS and CDR2 YYNGEE. CDR3 bases: TGTGCCAGCAGCGTAGTTACGGCGACTGAAGCTTTCTTT. Its protein is CASSVVTATEAFF.

This clonotype has more than one count but fewer than ten. The chain employs TRBV20-1 and TRBJ2-7; TRBD2 is a possible D gene (6 bases). The CDR3 loop spans 15 amino acids. The V end was cut by 4 bases, the J end by 3 bases, with 19 bases between. The germline gives CDR1 DFQATT, CDR2 SNEGSKA (reference sequence). In DNA, the CDR3 is TGCAGTGCTATTAGGGGAGGACGGGCTGGCTACGAGCAGTACTTC. Protein sequence: CSAIRGGRAGYEQYF.

V gene TRBV14 combines with J gene TRBJ1-1; 7 bases fit TRBD1. The CDR3 runs to 16 residues. Per the germline V gene, CDR1 is SGHDN and CDR2 is FVKESK. V lost 4 bases and J lost 5; bases outside the gene matches: 13. This CDR3 is CASSPAPTGARTEAFF. CDR3 bases: TGTGCCAGCAGCCCAGCCCCAACAGGGGCAAGGACTGAAGCTTTCTTT.

Ten or more counts support this clonotype. CDR3 loop: CAWSARLGGRLSYEQYF. In DNA form, the CDR3 reads TGTGCCTGGAGTGCGCGGCTGGGCGGGAGGCTGTCCTACGAGCAGTACTTC. The rearrangement joins TRBV30 to TRBJ2-7; 8 positions match TRBD2. V lost 1 base, J lost 1 base, and 12 bases stayed unmatched. The germline V gene has CDR1 GTSNPN and CDR2 SVGIG (reference sequence). This CDR3 contains 17 residues.

There are many counts of this clonotype. V gene TRBV6-2 or TRBV6-3 combines with J gene TRBJ2-7; D is unclear. The V and J ends lost 2 bases and 0 bases respectively, with 8 bases between them. Per germline, CDR1 MNHEY and CDR2 SVGEGT. This CDR3 is 14 amino acids long. CDR3 coding DNA: TGTGCCAGCAGTTACGGCATAAGCTCCTACGAGCAGTACTTC. Protein sequence: CASSYGISSYEQYF.

This clonotype was detected many times. The chain recombines TRBV30 with TRBJ2-1; D possibly corresponds to TRBD2 (5 bases). Germline-derived CDR1 and CDR2 are GTSNPN and SVGIG (reference sequence). The CDR3 spans 15 residues. The V end was cut by 0 bases, the J end by 2 bases, with 11 bases between. The CDR3 is CAWSVADVTYNEQFF. For the CDR3, the DNA is TGTGCCTGGAGTGTAGCGGACGTCACCTACAATGAGCAGTTCTTC.

J is TRBJ2-3 and V is TRBV18, with D uncertain. Looked up from germline, CDR1 is KGHSH and CDR2 is LQKENI. The CDR3 length is 15 residues. Trimming removed 4 bases from V and 2 bases from J, with 13 bases in between. This chain's CDR3 is CASSLVKGFTDTQYF. The CDR3 bases are TGTGCCAGCTCACTTGTAAAGGGTTTCACAGATACGCAGTATTTT. Combining the CDR3 with reference TRBV18 and TRBJ2-3 gives the whole variable domain NAGVMQNPRHLVRRRGQEARLRCSPMKGHSHVYWYRQLPEEGLKFMVYLQKENIIDESGMPKERFSAEFPKEGPSILRIQQVVRGDSAAYFCASSLVKGFTDTQYFGPGTRLTVL.

This clonotype was recorded many times. The chain has TRBV21-1 and TRBJ2-7; TRBD1, the D gene given by the table, was not confirmed from the DNA. TRBV21-1 is classified as a pseudogene. The CDR3 loop spans 16 amino acids. CDR3 nucleotides: TGTGCCAGCAGCAAAGAAGGACAGGGGGGGGTCTACGAGCAGTACTTC. This translates into CASSKEGQGGVYEQYF.

This clonotype was observed many times. The chain recombines TRBV7-9 with TRBJ2-5; 8 bases fit TRBD2. The junction had 3 bases not matched to a gene; V was cut back by 10 bases and J by 2 bases. The CDR3 is made up of 12 amino acids. Germline assignment: CDR1 SEHNR and CDR2 FQNEAQ (reference sequence). The CDR3 sequence is CATLAGQETQYF. CDR3 sequence (DNA): TGTGCCACCTTAGCGGGACAAGAGACCCAGTACTTC.

This clonotype was seen many times. This chain joins TRBV7-9 and TRBJ1-5; D gene uncertain. Looked up from germline, CDR1 is SEHNR and CDR2 is FQNEAQ (reference sequence). The CDR3 runs 16 residues. Trimming took off 3 bases at V and 2 bases at J, with 14 bases between the two ends. DNA of the CDR3: TGTGCCAGCAGCTTCTTCGGGAGTCGTGGCAATCAGCCCCAGCATTTT. This codes for CASSFFGSRGNQPQHF. Supplemented by reference TRBV7-9 and TRBJ1-5, the full variable domain reads DTGVSQNPRHKITKRGQNVTFRCDPISEHNRLYWYRQTLGQGPEFLTYFQNEAQLEKSRLLSDRFSAERPKGSFSTLEIQRTEQGDSAMYLCASSFFGSRGNQPQHFGDGTRLSIL.

This clonotype was counted only a few times. This chain connects TRBV20-1 to TRBJ1-1; 10 bases are a match to TRBD1. The junction had 9 bases not matched to a gene; V was cut back by 0 bases and J by 5 bases. The CDR3 is made up of 16 amino acids. From germline, CDR1 is DFQATT and CDR2 SNEGSKA (reference sequence). As DNA, the CDR3 is TGCAGTGCTAGAGAGTCCGGGACAGGGGATCGTACTGAAGCTTTCTTT. Amino acid sequence: CSARESGTGDRTEAFF.

This clonotype was recorded a few times. The chain links TRBV7-2 to TRBJ2-1; TRBD2 agrees at 10 bases. Germline-derived CDR1 and CDR2 are SGHTA and FQGNSA. Trimming took 3 bases from V and 6 from J; bases not matched to a gene: 2. CDR3 length equals 14 residues. The CDR3 region has the DNA TGTGCCAGCAGCTTCGAGCGGGGGGGCAATGAGCAGTTCTTC. It yields the protein CASSFERGGNEQFF.

This clonotype has ten or more counts. V gene TRBV20-1 combines with J gene TRBJ1-5; D might be TRBD1 (6 bases). From germline, CDR1 is DFQATT and CDR2 SNEGSKA (reference sequence). Trimming took 3 bases from V and 5 from J, leaving 17 bases between them. There are 15 residues in the CDR3. CDR3 residues: CSARGRGREYQPQHF. The CDR3 DNA sequence: TGCAGTGCTAGGGGCCGGGGGCGAGAGTATCAGCCCCAGCATTTT.

Concerning this clonotype itself: The junction departs from germline at one end; a sequencing error may be responsible. V and J are TRBV9 and TRBJ2-3; D uncertain. CDR3 size: 13 residues. Germline assignment: CDR1 SGDLS and CDR2 YYNGEE. CDR3: CASSVSLADTQYF. Written as DNA, the CDR3 is TGTGCCAGCAGCGTATCGCTGGCAGATACGCAATATTTT.